The 2 T cell receptor beta chains given below trace back to one sample, sequenced in a study of cytomegalovirus exposure and HLA in healthy donors. The PCR ran on 60 Vbeta and 13 Jbeta primers. Profiled with immunoSEQ multiplex PCR; TCRdb holds only in-frame clones, not every one. The repertoire holds approximately 120,000 clones, with 70% to 85% as singletons. The sequenced sample consisted of PBMCs. Receptor source: a man in his forties in good health and CMV-seropositive.

This clone was observed a handful of times. This chain uses TRBV7-3 with TRBJ2-1; TRBD1 is a possible D gene (6 bases). CDR1 and CDR2 from the germline V gene are SGHTA and FQGTGA. V lost 5 bases and J 8 bases, leaving 13 bases between the germline ends. The CDR3 is 13 amino acids. CDR3 in DNA: TGTGCCAGCAGCCCAACAGGGATGGATGAGCAGTTCTTC. Translated, it gives CASSPTGMDEQFF.

Many counts were recorded for this clone. The V and J genes are TRBV11-3 and TRBJ2-7, with D possibly being TRBD1 (5 bases). CDR1 is SGHNT, CDR2 YENEEA, per germline. Trimming removed 8 bases from V and 7 bases from J, with 15 bases in between. CDR3 length: 12 amino acids. CDR3 nucleotides: TGTGCCAGCTCTACGCAGGGCGGAGAGCAGTACTTC. This sequence encodes CASSTQGGEQYF.